This T cell receptor (beta chain) was recovered during a study of T cell responses to AZD1222 COVID-19 vaccine (dated by TCRdb to the early 2020s). At the level of the whole study: A total of about 250 trial participants underwent TCR sequencing, of whom about 200 had received two doses of AZD1222 and about 26 had received two doses of the MenACWY control vaccine. Enrollment into the trials was organized by age into subgroups of 18-55, 56-69 and 70-plus years, and those subgroups contained roughly 150, 30 and 60 TCR-sequenced participants, respectively.

The CDR3 regions of human TCRbeta chains were subjected to immunosequencing. For the original study's pipeline: Repertoire TCRs were checked for matches against a reference library of SARS-CoV-2-specific TCRs that had been generated using the MIRA antigen-specificity platform. Breadth was defined as the fraction of unique TCRs that were SARS-CoV-2-associated, and depth was defined as the fraction of total T cells that were SARS-CoV-2-associated. Each spike-specific TCR was assigned to its reactive spike region and to a CD4 or CD8 class using the MIRA data. Log10-transformed breadth and depth values were compared by one-way ANOVA with Sidak's multiple comparisons tests. Here the immuneACCESS table is served through TCRdb, limited to in-frame sequences with V and J called. Missing clones are a known gap in these copies; in checked studies unresolved V genes cover under half, and the rest lacks a known reason. That table furnishes V, J and clone size, whereas the DNA furnished D and trimming. For this sample the table gives around 130,000 clones, of which about 90% were detected only once. The ten largest clones represent approximately 4% of the sample.

To note about this clone: Its antigen remains undetermined. There are no base qualities to consult, and no much larger clone falls within one base.

Read against the paper, the sample's time point label means: about 28 days (+/-7) after the second vaccine dose. AZD1222 recipients given second doses at about 4 weeks or at about 12 weeks were pooled, since spike-specific TCR depth and breadth were not found to differ between the two schedules. Vaccinee samples came from UK trials COV001 and COV002, including a single-blind randomized controlled phase 2/3 trial of AZD1222 (ChAdOx1 nCoV-19) in healthy adults. For TCRbeta chain sequencing, PBMC samples were collected from trial participants at day 0 and at day 28 after the second dose. CDR1 is given as LNHDA and CDR2 as SQIVND, both from the germline V gene (reference sequence). The CDR3, cysteine through phenylalanine, is 13 amino acids long. Only CDR3 DNA remains: 39 bases, in frame from the first base. After removal of 4 bases from V and 7 bases from J, the junction retains 5 bases not matched to a gene.

Beyond this particular receptor, the publication reports: After two AZD1222 doses, both the breadth and the depth of spike-specific TCRs were significantly higher than at day 0 and than in MenACWY recipients. Conclusions about previously exposed vaccinees are limited because only six or seven AZD1222 recipients were SARS-CoV-2 seropositive at baseline. In the small 56-69-year group, the increase in depth fell short of significance, most likely because of low power. Nearly half of unique spike-specific TCRs reportedly recognized epitopes outside regions mutated in the B.1.351 and B.1.1.7 variants. CD4 TCRs associated with the vaccine covered the entire spike protein, and the dominant responses were in regions 160-218 and 743-854. Most participants were white British and females outnumbered males, and the authors suggested that clonal diversity may have been underestimated. Because no day 14 peak-response samples were available, repertoires were characterized only after the peak T cell response.

The TCR was taken from an adult who received the AZD1222 COVID-19 vaccine. Here the sequenced sample was peripheral blood, taken 28 days after the second AZD1222 dose. The rearrangement combines TRBV19 with TRBJ1-2; 8 bases in the middle match TRBD1. The nucleotides are TGTGCCAGTAGTAGGACAGGGTCGGGTGGCTACACCTTC. The translation is CASSRTGSGGYTF.